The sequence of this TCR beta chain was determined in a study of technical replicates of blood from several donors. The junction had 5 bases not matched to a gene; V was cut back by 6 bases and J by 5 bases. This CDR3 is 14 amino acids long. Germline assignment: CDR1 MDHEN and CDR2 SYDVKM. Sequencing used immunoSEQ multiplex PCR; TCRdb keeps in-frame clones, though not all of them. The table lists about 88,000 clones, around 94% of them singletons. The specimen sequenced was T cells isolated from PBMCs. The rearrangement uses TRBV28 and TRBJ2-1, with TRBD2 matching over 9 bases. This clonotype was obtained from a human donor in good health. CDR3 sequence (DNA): TGTGCCAGCAGAAAACTAGCGGGTAACAATGAGCAGTTCTTC. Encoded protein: CASRKLAGNNEQFF.